The sample holds a few counts of the clone carrying this T cell receptor (beta chain). Its antigen is as yet unknown. The sample belongs to a study of spatial heterogeneity in lung cancer. The wider study: Beta-chain sequences were consistently detected more often than alpha-chain sequences. Overall study results and limits: Detection of ubiquitous tumor TCRs in blood was higher at resection than follow-up.

The library protocol tagged each TCR cDNA with a unique molecular identifier. One entry per CDR3 protein results from TCRdb running MiXCR on the 5' RACE reads. The sample holds approximately 52,000 distinct CDR3 sequences, around 5.2% seen once. As to time point: sample taken at primary tumor resection. Samples were donated by 72 untreated early-stage non-small cell lung cancer patients. The trim removed 5 bases at V and 0 bases at J, leaving 4 bases unmatched. CDR1 and CDR2 (germline): DFQATT, SNEGSKA (reference sequence). This CDR3 contains 13 residues. The chain uses TRBV20-1 and TRBJ2-7; 7 bases agree with TRBD2. This TCR came from a male donor with early-stage non-small cell lung cancer. Here the sequenced sample was PBMCs, taken at surgery. CDR3 loop: CSAYSGISYEQYF. The CDR3 DNA sequence: TGCAGTGCTTACAGCGGGATCTCCTACGAGCAGTACTTC.